These 14 T cell receptor beta chains were all obtained from the same sample, sequenced in a study of blood T cell repertoires in COVID-19. Only in-frame clones appear in the TCRdb table, and some are missing; sequencing was by immunoSEQ multiplex PCR. The repertoire holds approximately 79,000 clones, approximately 80% seen once, with roughly 12% in the top ten. Sequencing input: peripheral blood. These receptors all stem from a man aged 50 to 59 with COVID-19, enrolled during active disease.

The chain employs TRBV3-1 (or the pseudogene TRBV3-2) and TRBJ2-3; 7 bases map to TRBD2. This CDR3 comprises 17 residues. From germline, CDR1 is LGHDT and CDR2 YNNKEL (reference sequence). V was pared by 0 bases and J by 8 bases, with 14 bases of the junction left unmatched. The CDR3, as DNA: TGTGCCAGCAGCCAAGAGGGAGCGGGGAGGGTCTCTGGTACGCAGTATTTT. This sequence encodes CASSQEGAGRVSGTQYF.

The CDR3 loop is CSVVGTYEQYF. In DNA, the CDR3 is TGCAGCGTTGTTGGCACCTACGAGCAGTACTTC. The chain recombines TRBV29-1 with TRBJ2-7; D ambiguous. The CDR3 is 11 amino acids. V was trimmed by 4 bases and J by 2 bases, leaving 6 bases between them. Germline V gives CDR1 SQVTM, CDR2 ANQGSEA.

CDR3 amino acids: CASSRQGMQEKLFF. In DNA, the CDR3 is TGTGCCAGCTCACGACAGGGGATGCAGGAAAAACTGTTTTTT. The chain couples TRBV18 to TRBJ1-4; 8 positions match TRBD1. Germline V gene lookup returns CDR1 KGHSH and CDR2 LQKENI. The CDR3 sequence is 14 residues long. J was trimmed by 8 bases and V by 4 bases; bases with no gene match: 6.

This clone was recorded a few times. The V gene is TRBV27, the J gene TRBJ2-7; TRBD2 matches at 8 bases. With 6 bases clipped from V and 5 bases from J, the junction kept 9 bases outside the gene matches. Germline CDR1 MNHEY, CDR2 SMNVEV (reference sequence). CDR3 size: 14 residues. The CDR3 loop reads CASRSLAGSNEQYF. The CDR3 DNA sequence: TGTGCCAGCAGATCCTTAGCGGGAAGTAACGAGCAGTACTTC.

The genes are TRBV6-4 and TRBJ2-5, with TRBD2 matching 7 bases. CDR1 MRHNA and CDR2 SNTAGT come from the germline V gene. With V trimmed by 8 bases and J by 4 bases, 1 base remained unmatched. The CDR3 consists of 11 residues. DNA of the CDR3: TGTGCCAGCTGGGGGGGAGAGACCCAGTACTTC. It translates to CASWGGETQYF.

V is TRBV28 and J is TRBJ1-2, with D unclear. V lost 3 bases to trimming and J lost 3 bases, with 8 bases between them. Germline V gene sequence: CDR1 MDHEN, CDR2 SYDVKM. The CDR3 is made up of 13 amino acids. CDR3 in amino acids: CASSLMRDYGYTF. CDR3 DNA sequence: TGTGCCAGCAGTTTGATGAGGGACTATGGCTACACCTTC.

This clone was seen a few times. The chain is built from TRBV6-4 and TRBJ2-2; 8 bases agree with TRBD2. Germline trimming cut 0 bases from V and 6 bases from J; bases unmatched to any gene: 6. The CDR3 totals 16 residues. The germline gives CDR1 MRHNA, CDR2 SNTAGT. DNA for the CDR3: TGTGCCAGCAGTGACTCTACTAGCGGTAGTCCCGGGGAGCTGTTTTTT. Protein: CASSDSTSGSPGELFF.

V usage is TRBV24-1 and J usage is TRBJ2-2; 8 bases match TRBD1. This CDR3 has 14 amino acids. Germline CDR1 reads KGHDR; CDR2 reads SFDVKD. Losses at the gene ends were 7 bases for V and 4 bases for J; bases not matched to a gene: 4. CDR3 amino acids: CATSGTGGTGELFF. CDR3 nucleotides: TGTGCCACCAGCGGGACAGGAGGCACCGGGGAGCTGTTTTTT.

The chain recombines TRBV14 with TRBJ2-7; no clear D gene. Germline V lookup: CDR1 SGHDN, CDR2 FVKESK. Trimming took off 3 bases at V and 6 bases at J, with 15 bases between the two ends. The CDR3 consists of 14 residues. As DNA, the CDR3 is TGTGCCAGCAGCCATCAATCCCGGGTTGGCGAGCAGTACTTC. Translating it yields CASSHQSRVGEQYF.

The chain's CDR3 is CASSLRTNEKLFF. CDR3 DNA sequence: TGCGCCAGCAGTCTTCGGACTAATGAAAAACTGTTTTTT. The V call is TRBV5-1, the J call TRBJ1-4; D gene ambiguous. This CDR3 region has 13 residues. Germline V gene sequence: CDR1 SGHRS, CDR2 YFSETQ. The V gene lost 5 bases and the J gene lost 2 bases, with 7 bases spanning the gap. Together with reference TRBV5-1 and TRBJ1-4, the CDR3 gives the full variable domain: KAGVTQTPRYLIKTRGQQVTLSCSPISGHRSVSWYQQTPGQGLQFLFEYFSETQRNKGNFPGRFSGRQFSNSRSEMNVSTLELGDSALYLCASSLRTNEKLFFGSGTQLSVL.

The rearrangement uses TRBV9 and TRBJ2-2; 7 bases agree with TRBD1. This CDR3 spans 15 amino acids. V shed 4 bases, J shed 2 bases, and the junction held 5 bases outside the gene matches. The V gene's germline CDR1 is SGDLS and CDR2 YYNGEE. CDR3 nucleotide sequence: TGTGCCAGCAGCTCAAGACAGGGTAACACCGGGGAGCTGTTTTTT. Protein sequence: CASSSRQGNTGELFF.

The chain recombines TRBV19 with TRBJ2-3, with 8 nucleotides matching TRBD1. From germline, CDR1 is LNHDA and CDR2 SQIVND (reference sequence). Germline trimming cut 7 bases from V and 4 bases from J; bases unmatched to any gene: 13. The CDR3 sequence is 16 residues long. CDR3 DNA: TGTGCCAGTACCGAAAACCCGACAGGGGTTGCAGATACGCAGTATTTT. Translation: CASTENPTGVADTQYF.

The chain employs TRBV5-5 and TRBJ2-7; TRBD1 agrees at 7 bases. V shed 0 bases, J shed 0 bases, and the junction held 12 bases outside the gene matches. The germline gives CDR1 SGHKS, CDR2 YYEKEE (reference sequence). The CDR3 has 18 amino acids. DNA for the CDR3: TGTGCCAGCAGCTTGGATGAGGGGGCAATTAAAAACTCCTACGAGCAGTACTTC. It codes for CASSLDEGAIKNSYEQYF.

The rearrangement uses TRBV28 and TRBJ1-5, with a tentative D call TRBD1 (5 bases). CDR1 is MDHEN, CDR2 SYDVKM, per germline. Trimming took off 1 base at V and 3 bases at J, with 7 bases between the two ends. The CDR3 totals 14 residues. CDR3 protein: CASSLFRANQPQHF. The DNA for the CDR3 is TGTGCCAGCAGTTTATTCAGGGCCAATCAGCCCCAGCATTTT. Based on the CDR3 plus reference TRBV28 and TRBJ1-5, the full variable domain is DVKVTQSSRYLVKRTGEKVFLECVQDMDHENMFWYRQDPGLGLRLIYFSYDVKMKEKGDIPEGYSVSREKKERFSLILESASTNQTSMYLCASSLFRANQPQHFGDGTRLSIL.